This T cell receptor beta chain emerged from a study of cytomegalovirus exposure and HLA in healthy donors (dated by TCRdb to about 2017). Notes on the research overall: An earlier analysis of approximately 640 of the donors reported about 290 Gb of sequence data and more than 90 million unique TCR beta sequences from about 200 million T cells. Approximately 310 gigabases of sequencing data and some 85 million unique TCR sequences were included in an early release covering over 600 HLA-typed donors. Among the 398 genotyped donors, around 81% belonged to the genetic ancestry cluster associated with self-reported Caucasian donors. The study aimed to test whether cataloging public T cell receptors could reveal signatures of past pathogen exposure. Using immunosequencing, the study profiled T cell repertoires from 640 or so subjects and related those repertoires to cytomegalovirus serostatus. A separate validation cohort of approximately 130 different subjects was used in addition to the 666-subject first cohort. The study combined high-throughput TCR immunosequencing, statistical association of individual TCRs with disease status, and machine learning to predict cytomegalovirus infection status. A later analysis re-examined previously published TCR beta repertoires from several hundred donors and added high-resolution HLA genotyping to investigate patterns of TCR occurrence. Rather than drawing on any new phenotypic data, the later analysis identified candidate immune exposures from TCR beta sequences and the way those sequences occurred across donors. To decide whether each TCR beta V gene segment behaved as functional or pseudogenic, an earlier analysis of some 570 of the donors relied on high-throughput TCR beta sequencing. Donor age, sex, ethnicity and CMV serostatus were compiled alongside the repertoire data. In a later genetic analysis, genome-wide SNP genotypes for about 60% of the 666 donors were used, and that subset was treated as a discovery cohort. Every discovery cohort repertoire had been produced on one sequencing platform. Class I and class II HLA loci were covered by the typing at four-digit resolution. The number of typed donors differed by locus: about 620-640 for A, B, C, DRB1 and DQB1; about 520 for DQA1; roughly 600 for DPA1; and roughly 490 for DPB1. A handful of DR-DQ haplotypes were handled as single units for association and clustering because linkage in the cohort was strong. Across around 400 genotyped donors of the cohort, an average of about 240,000 unique TCR beta nucleotide sequences per donor were sequenced, and around 19% of those sequences were non-productive. The research as a whole found: Some IMGT-functional V segments, including TRBV6-2 and TRBV6-3, could not be distinguished by the 87-base-pair reads and were therefore excluded. In this cohort, only TCR beta chains were sequenced, and detectable features were limited by the absence of alpha or paired-chain data. Cytomegalovirus status was reported to be diagnosed by the classifier with high specificity and sensitivity in both the original and validation cohorts. Correlated functional status among segregating V segments might be attributable to linkage disequilibrium, but an unknown experimental factor could not be ruled out. CMV serostatus was the only immune exposure information available for the cohort. An earlier analysis of 450 to 750 of the donors showed that most TCR beta V segments appeared in productive rearrangements either about 87% or about 30% of the time, which broadly matched IMGT annotations. A further reported finding was that TCR beta sequences accurately predicted the HLA-A and HLA-B alleles for most subjects in the first cohort. In vitro tests confirmed that a few of the cytomegalovirus-associated TCR beta chains recognize cytomegalovirus antigens. Roughly uniform sequencing depth across donors was assumed in presence/absence analyses, although this assumption may not hold. In a later analysis, some 18,000 TCR beta sequences were associated with specific HLA alleles at a false discovery rate of 0.05. The sequencing pipeline was judged likely to have produced a cluster of highly shared sequence variants as a technical artifact. Because HLA typing was missing for some donors at each locus, association tests included only the typed subset. Compared with equally common non-associated chains, HLA-associated TCR beta chains in a later analysis were more clonally expanded and had lower generation probabilities. Several of the top co-occurrence clusters appeared to be linked to parvovirus B19, influenza, CMV and Epstein-Barr virus, according to a later analysis. A later analysis found that TCR association rates varied across HLA loci, with DRB1 alleles showing the most associated TCRs and HLA-C alleles the fewest. Assigning TCR associations to individual alleles was difficult when HLA alleles, especially DR and DQ, strongly co-occurred. V-gene and J-gene trimming of TCR beta chains was associated with a missense DCLRE1C variant in a later genetic analysis, and the association was replicated in an independent cohort. According to a later analysis, most CMV-associated TCR beta chains appeared to be HLA-restricted, and the HLA associations seemed to be driven largely by CMV exposure. A total of 150 or so TCR beta chains were listed by the study as associated with cytomegalovirus. The authors suggested that the approach could potentially be generalized to other disease states and immunological phenotypes. Because counts were too low, about 18 rarely observed V segments, including chromosome 9 orphons, were left out of the earlier analysis of roughly 600 of the donors. Compared with the approximately 670-donor mean, donors in an Asian-associated ancestry cluster had fewer N-insertions in productive TCRs, according to a later genetic analysis. Most TCR sequences were observed very rarely across donors, whereas some public TCRs were present in many individuals.

The cohort consisted of fewer than 700 healthy bone marrow donors. At the time of sampling, every cohort member was nominally healthy, though immune exposures that went unrecorded were likely present. The donor tested CMV seronegative and was one of the 352 seronegative cohort members. Each donor provided a peripheral blood sample, and peripheral blood mononuclear cells were used for TCR beta sequencing. The Qiagen DNeasy Blood Extraction Kit was used to extract genomic DNA from the blood cell samples. The CDR3 holds 15 amino acids from the cysteine to the phenylalanine. The DNA shown is the 45-base CDR3, in frame from base 1. Taken from the germline V gene (reference sequence), the CDR1 and CDR2 loops are MNHEY and SMNVEV. Trimming leaves V shorter by 3 bases and J shorter by 4 bases, with the junction holding 2 bases beyond the gene matches. For this clone: It has no known antigen specificity. Base-call qualities are not available, and no considerably larger clone is one nucleotide away.

Library construction relied on the immunoSEQ multiplex PCR assay. For the multiplex PCR, a mixture combining 60 forward primers for TCR Vbeta segments and 13 reverse primers for TCR Jbeta segments was used. A multiplex PCR assay on genomic DNA amplified the CDR3 region of rearranged TCR beta genes. Amplified TCR beta libraries were sequenced as 87-base-pair reads on the Illumina HiSeq System. Turning to the authors' computational methods: In a later analysis, about 80 million unique TCR beta chains were counted across the roughly 610 repertoires, and about 10 million of these chains were shared by at least two donors. To remove PCR and sequencing errors, raw reads were error-corrected and collapsed into unique sequences using a nearest-neighbor algorithm that merged closely related sequences. CDR3 sequences were aligned to IMGT reference sequences to assign V, D and J gene segments. Each retained sequence needed at least a six-nucleotide match to both a V gene segment and a J gene segment. Rearrangements were called productive when the CDR3 lacked stop codons and stayed in frame with V and J; all others were non-productive. CDR3 was defined by IMGT convention, running from the second conserved V-encoded cysteine to the conserved J-encoded phenylalanine. In an earlier analysis of approximately 500 of the donors, sequences lacking an unambiguous match to a single V gene segment were excluded. In an earlier analysis of approximately 590 of the donors, a V segment was called functional when productive rearrangements were above 56.7%, and segregating when the standard deviation between donors exceeded 5%. A statistical classification framework was developed to diagnose cytomegalovirus status using the catalog of TCR beta chain sequences. In a later analysis, V and J genes were assigned by comparing TCR nucleotide sequences against IMGT/GENE-DB human TR gene sequences. In a later analysis, CDR3 sequences and most-parsimonious VDJ recombination scenarios were assigned using the TCRdist pipeline. In a later analysis, each TCR beta chain was defined by its CDR3 amino acid sequence together with its V-gene family, and reads without a unique V-gene family were excluded. To address suspected cross-contamination and a sequencing artifact, a later analysis removed around 590 highly shared, low-generation-probability nucleotide sequences. For each public chain, a later analysis derived a clonal expansion index from normalized ranks of inferred template counts within each repertoire. In a later analysis, generation probabilities were computed using a VDJ recombination model fitted to out-of-frame rearrangements, and the results were checked against IGoR. In a later analysis, TCR-TCR, TCR-HLA and TCR-CMV co-occurrence was scored with hypergeometric tests, and a repertoire-size bias correction was applied to TCR pairs. A later analysis estimated false discovery rates by permuting HLA or CMV assignments 20 times. In a later analysis, co-occurring TCRs were grouped using DBSCAN, with TCRdist sequence similarity added in when clustering inside HLA-allele-positive subsets. Repertoires with fewer than 30,000 or more than 120,000 public chains were left out of co-occurrence clustering, as were five repertoires with anomalous nucleotide sharing. TCRdb took over this immuneACCESS table, retaining in-frame rearrangements with V and J assigned. Such tables are incomplete; in checked studies, under half of the missing clones stem from an unresolved V gene, and the remainder is unexplained. V, J and clone size reflect that table, while D and trimming were determined from the DNA. This sample gives more than 95,000 clones in total; 60% to 85% of them show up just once. About 3.4% of the sample is held by the ten biggest clonotypes.

The receptor was derived from a man in his thirties or forties in good health and CMV-seronegative. The sample taken for sequencing was PBMCs. The chain couples TRBV27 to TRBJ1-5; 11 bases in between match TRBD1. Read as DNA, the sequence is TGTGCCAGCAGTTTGGACAGGGGGCTGAATCAGCCCCAGCATTTT. It codes for CASSLDRGLNQPQHF.